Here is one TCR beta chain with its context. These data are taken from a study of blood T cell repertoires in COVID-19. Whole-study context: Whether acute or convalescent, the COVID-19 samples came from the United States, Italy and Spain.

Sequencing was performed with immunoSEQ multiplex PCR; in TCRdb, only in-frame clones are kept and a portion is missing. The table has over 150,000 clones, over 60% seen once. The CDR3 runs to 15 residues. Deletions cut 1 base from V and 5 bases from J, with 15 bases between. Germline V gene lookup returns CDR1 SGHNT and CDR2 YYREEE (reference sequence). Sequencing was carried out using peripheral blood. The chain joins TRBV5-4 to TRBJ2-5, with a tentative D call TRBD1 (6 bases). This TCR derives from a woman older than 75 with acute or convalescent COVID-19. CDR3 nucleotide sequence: TGTGCCAGCAGCTTGCGTTCACCAGGGGCGGAGACCCAGTACTTC. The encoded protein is CASSLRSPGAETQYF.